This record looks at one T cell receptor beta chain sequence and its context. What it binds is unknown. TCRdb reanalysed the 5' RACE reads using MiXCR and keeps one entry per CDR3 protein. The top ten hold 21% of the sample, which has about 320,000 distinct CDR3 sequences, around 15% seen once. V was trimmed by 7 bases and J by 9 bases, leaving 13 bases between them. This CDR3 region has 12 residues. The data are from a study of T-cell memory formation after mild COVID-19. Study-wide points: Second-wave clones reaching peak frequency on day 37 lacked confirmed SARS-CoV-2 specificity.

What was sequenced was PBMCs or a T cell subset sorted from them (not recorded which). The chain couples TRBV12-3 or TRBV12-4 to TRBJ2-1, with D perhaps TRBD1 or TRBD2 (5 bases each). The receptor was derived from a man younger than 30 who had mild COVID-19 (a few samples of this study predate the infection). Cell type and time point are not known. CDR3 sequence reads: CASTRGASEQFF. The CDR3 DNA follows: TGTGCCAGCACTCGAGGGGCCTCTGAGCAGTTCTTC.